One sample yielded the 30 T cell receptor beta chains listed below, sequenced in a study of shared T cell receptors in the human thymus. Sequenced by immunoSEQ multiplex PCR; TCRdb stores in-frame clones only, minus some. The table shows 700,000 to 750,000 clones, with 80% to 90% occurring only once. Another study also made use of these data, one on human thymus T cells.

The sequencing input was thymocytes. These receptors were obtained from a girl under three years old with a congenital heart defect.

The genes are TRBV7-3 and TRBJ2-5; D might be TRBD2 (6 bases). This CDR3 contains 15 residues. V was trimmed by 1 base and J by 5 bases, leaving 14 bases between them. Germline V gives CDR1 SGHTA, CDR2 FQGTGA. The CDR3 region is CASSLRAGSGETQYF. For the CDR3, the DNA is TGTGCCAGCAGCTTAAGGGCGGGGTCGGGGGAGACCCAGTACTTC.

The V gene is TRBV7-3, the J gene TRBJ2-7; TRBD1 is a possible D gene (5 bases). Trimming removed 5 bases at V and 3 bases at J, with 17 bases between. Germline values: CDR1 SGHTA, CDR2 FQGTGA. The CDR3 loop spans 15 amino acids. CDR3 amino acids: CASSPDRTQDYEQYF. CDR3 nucleotides: TGTGCCAGCAGCCCGGACCGGACACAGGACTACGAGCAGTACTTC.

The chain has TRBV28 and TRBJ2-6; 8 nucleotides line up with TRBD1. CDR3 length: 20 residues. V lost 6 bases, J lost 1 base, and 17 bases stayed unmatched. The germline V gene encodes CDR1 MDHEN and CDR2 SYDVKM. CDR3 bases: TGTGCCAGCAGCCTCGGGATACAGGGGGTCCTACCTTCTGGGGCCAACGTCCTGACTTTC. Residues: CASSLGIQGVLPSGANVLTF.

This chain uses TRBV28 with TRBJ1-2; D call uncertain. The CDR3 has 11 amino acids. Germline loops: CDR1 MDHEN, CDR2 SYDVKM. Trimming removed 5 bases at V and 6 bases at J, with 7 bases between. The CDR3 region has the DNA TGTGCCAGCAGTCGACTCAATGGCTACACCTTC. Translated, it gives CASSRLNGYTF.

The chain is built from TRBV29-1 and TRBJ1-2, with 9 bases fitting TRBD1. V shed 4 bases and J 4 bases; nucleotides not matched to a gene: 4. The CDR3 contains 13 residues. Per the germline V gene, CDR1 is SQVTM and CDR2 is ANQGSEA. This CDR3 is CSVGDRDSYGYTF. The CDR3 DNA reads as TGCAGCGTTGGGGACAGGGATTCCTATGGCTACACCTTC. The whole variable domain, filled in from reference TRBV29-1 and TRBJ1-2, reads SAVISQKPSRDICQRGTSLTIQCQVDSQVTMMFWYRQQPGQSLTLIATANQGSEATYESGFVIDKFPISRPNLTFSTLTVSNMSPEDSSIYLCSVGDRDSYGYTFGSGTRLTVV.

This rearrangement joins TRBV28 to TRBJ1-2, with 10 bases identical to TRBD1. The J segment lost 4 bases and the V segment lost 2 bases, leaving 19 bases of the junction unmatched. This CDR3 region has 20 residues. Germline assignment: CDR1 MDHEN and CDR2 SYDVKM. CDR3 nucleotides: TGTGCCAGCAGTTTAGTCCCGGGACAGGGGCCTACTGTATCTACCTATGGCTACACCTTC. Protein: CASSLVPGQGPTVSTYGYTF.

The chain is built from TRBV15 and TRBJ2-3; TRBD1 aligns across 9 bases. CDR1 LNHNV and CDR2 YYDKDF come from the germline V gene (reference sequence). The ends lost 5 bases at V and 2 bases at J; junction bases unmatched: 5. The CDR3 extends over 15 amino acids. The CDR3 bases are TGTGCCACCAGCTACCGGGACAGGGACACAGATACGCAGTATTTT. Translating it yields CATSYRDRDTDTQYF.

This clone has only one observation. This chain connects TRBV10-3 to TRBJ1-2; 9 positions agree with TRBD1. Germline lookup yields CDR1 ENHRY and CDR2 SYGVKD. V lost 2 bases to trimming and J lost 1 base; unmatched junction nucleotides: 11. CDR3 length equals 18 residues. CDR3 coding DNA: TGTGCCATCAGTGAGACGCCCCGACAGGGGGGGGTTAACTATGGCTACACCTTC. It encodes CAISETPRQGGVNYGYTF.

The J gene is TRBJ1-5, the V gene TRBV6-4, with D unresolved. Between the trimmed V and J ends, which lost 5 bases and 6 bases, there was a span of 11 bases. The CDR3 is made up of 13 amino acids. Germline V lookup: CDR1 MRHNA, CDR2 SNTAGT. The CDR3 DNA is TGTGCCAGCAGTAAAATCAGCGGTCAGCCCCAGCATTTT. It specifies CASSKISGQPQHF.

V usage is TRBV5-4 and J usage is TRBJ2-7; 7 bases map to TRBD2. The length of the CDR3 is 15 residues. Per the germline V gene, CDR1 is SGHNT and CDR2 is YYREEE (reference sequence). V was pared by 5 bases and J by 5 bases, with 13 bases of the junction left unmatched. The CDR3 loop reads CASSRGTTLVDEQYF. The CDR3 DNA follows: TGTGCCAGCAGTCGTGGGACTACCTTGGTGGACGAGCAGTACTTC.

The V call is TRBV5-5, the J call TRBJ1-6; D is unresolved. V lost 4 bases to trimming and J lost 1 base, with 24 bases between them. CDR3 length: 20 amino acids. The germline gives CDR1 SGHKS, CDR2 YYEKEE (reference sequence). The CDR3 region is CASSPPGWRAEGSYNSPLHF. The CDR3 nucleotides read TGTGCCAGCAGCCCACCCGGGTGGAGGGCAGAGGGATCCTATAATTCACCCCTCCACTTT. Using reference TRBV5-5 and TRBJ1-6 for the parts outside the CDR3, the full variable domain is DAGVTQSPTHLIKTRGQQVTLRCSPISGHKSVSWYQQVLGQGPQFIFQYYEKEERGRGNFPDRFSARQFPNYSSELNVNALLLGDSALYLCASSPPGWRAEGSYNSPLHFGNGTRLTVT.

J is TRBJ2-4 and V is TRBV7-2, with 7 positions matching TRBD1. Germline loops: CDR1 SGHTA, CDR2 FQGNSA. The CDR3 extends over 16 amino acids. With V trimmed by 2 bases and J by 8 bases, 12 bases remained unmatched. As DNA, the CDR3 is TGTGCCAGCAGCTTACTCACAGGGGACGCTTTAGACATTCAGTACTTC. As protein: CASSLLTGDALDIQYF.

The genes are TRBV11-2 and TRBJ2-5; D not certain. V gave up 7 bases and J gave up 5 bases, with 8 bases separating them. The CDR3 spans 11 residues. Germline-derived CDR1 and CDR2 are SGHAT and FQNNGV. The CDR3 coding sequence is TGTGCCAGCACCGCGGTGGAGACCCAGTACTTC. This sequence encodes CASTAVETQYF.

The CDR3 DNA reads TGTGCCAGCCCCCCCCCTCAGGGTCTTGGGAGGGGGTACGAGCAGTACTTC. Encoded protein: CASPPPQGLGRGYEQYF. The rearrangement links TRBV2 to TRBJ2-7; D is perhaps TRBD2 (7 bases). Germline V gives CDR1 SNHLY, CDR2 FYNNEI. V was shortened by 8 bases and J by 4 bases, with 27 bases between the two germline ends. This CDR3 has 17 residues.

J is TRBJ1-5 and V is TRBV18; D remains unclear. Trimming stripped 5 bases from V and 0 bases from J, with 8 bases between. This CDR3 has 14 residues. CDR1 and CDR2 (germline): KGHSH, LQKENI. The CDR3 protein is CASSDKHSNQPQHF. CDR3 coding DNA: TGTGCCAGCTCAGATAAACATAGCAATCAGCCCCAGCATTTT.

The chain carries TRBV4-2 and TRBJ2-4; weak D call: TRBD1 (6 bases). The V end lost 4 bases, the J end lost 0 bases, and 28 bases lay between the germline ends. The CDR3 spans 21 residues. Germline V lookup: CDR1 LGHNA, CDR2 YNFKEQ. The CDR3 DNA sequence: TGTGCCAGCAGCCCGTGTTCACCGGCGGCTTGGACAGCGAGAGCCAAAAACATTCAGTACTTC. Protein sequence: CASSPCSPAAWTARAKNIQYF.

The chain carries TRBV7-6 and TRBJ2-5; TRBD1 agrees at 7 bases. Germline V gene sequence: CDR1 SGHVS, CDR2 FNYEAQ. There are 16 residues in the CDR3. Losses at the gene ends were 2 bases for V and 2 bases for J; bases not matched to a gene: 8. CDR3 bases: TGTGCCAGCAGCTTATTACGACAGGGAGAGCAAGAGACCCAGTACTTC. It translates to CASSLLRQGEQETQYF.

The V call is TRBV27, the J call TRBJ2-7; weak D call: TRBD1 (6 bases). The length of the CDR3 is 17 residues. From germline, CDR1 is MNHEY and CDR2 SMNVEV (reference sequence). V dropped 3 bases and J dropped 2 bases, with 20 bases sitting between them. CDR3 nucleotides: TGTGCCAGCAGTTTTACACCCGGCATCGGACAGCCCTACGAGCAGTACTTC. It specifies CASSFTPGIGQPYEQYF.

The chain employs TRBV27 and TRBJ1-1; 9 bases are a match to TRBD1. Germline CDR1 is MNHEY and CDR2 is SMNVEV (reference sequence). With V trimmed by 3 bases and J by 1 base, 6 bases remained unmatched. The CDR3 is 16 amino acids. CDR3 amino acids: CASSFSGQGQNTEAFF. The CDR3, as DNA: TGTGCCAGCAGTTTCTCGGGACAGGGACAGAACACTGAAGCTTTCTTT.

The rearrangement uses TRBV5-1 and TRBJ2-3, with 9 bases aligning to TRBD1. V lost 0 bases to trimming and J lost 11 bases; unmatched junction nucleotides: 10. The CDR3 runs 15 residues. Germline V gives CDR1 SGHRS, CDR2 YFSETQ. DNA of the CDR3: TGCGCCAGCAGCTTGGACAGGGGGCTTATAAAGGGGCAGTATTTT. Protein sequence: CASSLDRGLIKGQYF.

This chain joins TRBV9 and TRBJ2-3, with 8 bases aligning to TRBD2. The length of the CDR3 is 17 residues. V lost 2 bases to trimming and J lost 3 bases; unmatched junction nucleotides: 11. Germline loops: CDR1 SGDLS, CDR2 YYNGEE. The DNA for the CDR3 is TGTGCCAGCAGCGTCGGACCGGGACTAGGGAAGACAGATACGCAGTATTTT. Translation gives CASSVGPGLGKTDTQYF. Based on the CDR3 plus reference TRBV9 and TRBJ2-3, the full variable domain is DSGVTQTPKHLITATGQRVTLRCSPRSGDLSVYWYQQSLDQGLQFLIQYYNGEERAKGNILERFSAQQFPDLHSELNLSSLELGDSALYFCASSVGPGLGKTDTQYFGPGTRLTVL.

About this clone: Germline and junction disagree at one end, which may indicate a read error. The chain has TRBV5-1 and TRBJ1-2; maybe TRBD1 (5 bases). The CDR3 has 13 residues. Germline CDR1 is SGHRS and CDR2 is YFSETQ. CDR3 in DNA: TGCGCCAGCAGCTTGAGGGGTAACGATGGCTACACCTTC. Its protein is CASSLRGNDGYTF.

V is TRBV5-4 and J is TRBJ1-1; D is perhaps TRBD1 (6 bases). V gave up 3 bases and J gave up 1 base, with 19 bases separating them. Germline-derived CDR1 and CDR2 are SGHNT and YYREEE (reference sequence). The CDR3 totals 17 residues. DNA of the CDR3: TGTGCCAGCAGCTCCGACCGCCTCCTACAGGGGAACACTGAAGCTTTCTTT. Its translation: CASSSDRLLQGNTEAFF.

The genes are TRBV6-5 and TRBJ1-1; 10 positions agree with TRBD1. Per germline, CDR1 MNHEY and CDR2 SVGAGI. V lost 6 bases to trimming and J lost 6 bases; unmatched junction nucleotides: 10. This CDR3 contains 15 residues. This chain's CDR3 is CASSPPGTGVAEAFF. For the CDR3, the DNA is TGTGCCAGCAGCCCCCCGGGGACAGGGGTTGCTGAAGCTTTCTTT.

V gene TRBV10-3 combines with J gene TRBJ1-5; possibly TRBD1 for D (5 bases). V dropped 3 bases and J dropped 4 bases, with 13 bases sitting between them. Germline assignment: CDR1 ENHRY and CDR2 SYGVKD. This CDR3 is 15 amino acids long. The CDR3 coding sequence is TGTGCCATCAGTGAAAGCGGGGGGGTAAATCAGCCCCAGCATTTT. Its protein product is CAISESGGVNQPQHF.

This rearrangement joins TRBV2 to TRBJ1-1; TRBD1 agrees at 7 bases. In germline, CDR1 is SNHLY, CDR2 FYNNEI. CDR3 length: 15 amino acids. V trimming: 8 bases; J trimming: 0 bases; junction bases outside the gene matches: 9. The CDR3 loop reads CASLPDRVVNTEAFF. For the CDR3, the DNA is TGTGCCAGCCTACCAGACAGGGTGGTGAACACTGAAGCTTTCTTT.

This chain connects TRBV7-8 to TRBJ1-2; D not certain. This CDR3 region has 14 residues. V was trimmed by 2 bases and J by 6 bases, leaving 13 bases between them. CDR1 and CDR2 (germline): SGHVS, FQNEAQ. Here the CDR3 reads CASSLSAGIDGYTF. CDR3 nucleotides: TGTGCCAGCAGCTTATCTGCGGGTATCGATGGCTACACCTTC.

This chain joins TRBV28 and TRBJ2-2; a weak D match, TRBD2 (6 bases). The CDR3 is 14 amino acids. CDR1 and CDR2 (germline): MDHEN, SYDVKM. V was clipped by 2 bases and J by 9 bases, with 13 bases between them. The CDR3 sequence: CASSLGGLPRELFF. The DNA of the CDR3 is TGTGCCAGCAGTTTAGGGGGACTGCCACGGGAGCTGTTTTTT.

This chain uses TRBV5-4 with TRBJ1-1; 8 nucleotides match TRBD1. V shed 2 bases and J 0 bases; nucleotides not matched to a gene: 3. The germline V gene encodes CDR1 SGHNT and CDR2 YYREEE (reference sequence). This CDR3 comprises 15 residues. The CDR3: CASSFWTGLNTEAFF. The CDR3 DNA reads as TGTGCCAGCAGCTTCTGGACAGGGTTGAACACTGAAGCTTTCTTT.

The chain joins TRBV27 to TRBJ1-3; no definite D call. This CDR3 has 13 amino acids. The germline V and J ends were trimmed by 6 bases and 3 bases, with 9 bases remaining between them. Germline values: CDR1 MNHEY, CDR2 SMNVEV (reference sequence). The CDR3 here is CASRSDIGNTIYF. CDR3 bases: TGTGCCAGCAGATCCGACATTGGAAACACCATATATTTT.